The clone carrying this TCR beta chain was observed once. Its specificity is not known. The data were obtained in a study of OX40 agonist ivuxolimab in advanced cancers. Points from the study as a whole: At 0.1-3.0 mg/kg, partial responders had clonal expansion among the lowest observed. Expanded clones tended on average to be more numerous among CD8+ T cells than CD4+.

TCRdb's table, derived via immunoSEQ multiplex PCR, lists solely in-frame clones and lacks some. The sample lists tens of thousands of clones, more than 85% seen once, with roughly an eighth in the top ten. The J segment lost 6 bases and the V segment lost 5 bases, leaving 5 bases of the junction unmatched. Germline lookup yields CDR1 SEHNR and CDR2 FQNEAQ (reference sequence). This CDR3 spans 14 amino acids. Specimen: CD4+ or CD8+ T cells sorted from blood, collected in a trial of the OX40 agonist ivuxolimab. This sequence originates from an adult with an advanced solid tumor such as melanoma, head and neck, liver or kidney cancer. The chain uses TRBV7-9 and TRBJ1-2; 11 bases line up with TRBD1. The CDR3: CASSPLGQGDGYTF. DNA for the CDR3: TGTGCCAGCAGCCCACTGGGACAGGGGGATGGCTACACCTTC.